This T cell receptor (beta chain) was captured in a study of shared clonotypes between healthy human individuals. Overall study results and limits: Rarefaction showed sorted-subset sequencing was incomplete despite large depth. Sampling included only blood; tissue repertoires likely differ.

Running of the assay took place at deep level. The protocol was immunoSEQ multiplex PCR, while the TCRdb copy is restricted to in-frame clones and leaves out a portion. The sample has 170,000 or so clones, approximately 61% seen once. The CDR3 has 14 residues. Trimming removed 6 bases at V and 3 bases at J, with 12 bases between. Germline CDR1 MDHEN, CDR2 SYDVKM. Memory CD4+ cells were the fraction left after CD45RA+ naive selection. Concerning this clone itself: Antigen specificity is unknown.

The origin of this receptor is a young man in good health. Sequencing was carried out using memory CD4+ T cells sorted from blood. Subset: CD45RA-negative fraction. The V and J genes are TRBV28 and TRBJ1-5, with a weak D call TRBD1 (5 bases). In DNA, the CDR3 is TGTGCCAGCAGGACCAACAGGAACAATCAGCCCCAGCATTTT. It encodes CASRTNRNNQPQHF.